Below, 30 T cell receptor beta chains from the same sample are listed, as sequenced in a study of blood T cell repertoires in COVID-19 (dated by TCRdb to about 2020). Libraries came from the immunoSEQ multiplex PCR assay. The table comes from immuneACCESS by way of TCRdb, which keeps in-frame sequences with V and J called. Part of the clones is missing from these tables; in studies checked, under half for an unresolved V gene and the rest for unknown reasons. In this sample the table shows around 290,000 clones, around 87% of which occur a single time. Approximately 8.1% of the sample rests with the top ten. The material sequenced was peripheral blood. Receptor source: a woman between 50 and 59 years old who had recovered from COVID-19.

The V and J genes are TRBV3-1 (or the pseudogene TRBV3-2) and TRBJ2-5, with a possible D match to TRBD1 (6 bases). This CDR3 has 14 amino acids. The germline gives CDR1 LGHDT, CDR2 YNNKEL (reference sequence). V was clipped by 4 bases and J by 7 bases, with 16 bases between them. CDR3 in DNA: TGTGCCAGCAGCCCCAGGGGAAACTCGGGGACCCAGTACTTC. Protein product: CASSPRGNSGTQYF.

This clone was observed once. The V call is TRBV18, the J call TRBJ2-7; tentative D call: TRBD1 (6 bases). Germline-derived CDR1 and CDR2 are KGHSH and LQKENI. The CDR3 runs to 15 residues. V dropped 3 bases and J dropped 6 bases, with 18 bases sitting between them. The chain's CDR3 is CASSPPDRFSLEQYF. The CDR3 DNA reads as TGTGCCAGCTCACCTCCAGACAGGTTCTCTCTCGAGCAGTACTTC. Based on the CDR3 plus reference TRBV18 and TRBJ2-7, the full variable domain is NAGVMQNPRHLVRRRGQEARLRCSPMKGHSHVYWYRQLPEEGLKFMVYLQKENIIDESGMPKERFSAEFPKEGPSILRIQQVVRGDSAAYFCASSPPDRFSLEQYFGPGTRLTVT.

This chain connects TRBV5-1 to TRBJ1-4; tentative D call: TRBD1 (5 bases). With 5 bases removed from V and 8 bases from J, the gap between germline ends came to 16 bases. The germline V gene has CDR1 SGHRS and CDR2 YFSETQ. This CDR3 spans 14 amino acids. The CDR3 region has the DNA TGCGCCAGCAGGCGGGACCCGGAAGGGGAAAAACTGTTTTTT. Translating it yields CASRRDPEGEKLFF.

The gene calls are TRBV6-2 or TRBV6-3 and TRBJ1-4, with 7 bases fitting TRBD1. Germline CDR1 is MNHEY and CDR2 is SVGEGT. This CDR3 spans 14 amino acids. The trim removed 5 bases at V and 4 bases at J, leaving 4 bases unmatched. CDR3 residues: CASSRGGYNEKLFF. In DNA form, the CDR3 reads TGTGCCAGCAGTCGAGGGGGCTATAATGAAAAACTGTTTTTT.

The chain is built from TRBV19 and TRBJ1-5; D is unclear. CDR3 length: 17 residues. Germline lookup yields CDR1 LNHDA and CDR2 SQIVND (reference sequence). V shed 5 bases and J shed 0 bases, with 17 bases lying between them. The CDR3, as DNA: TGTGCCAGTAGTCAATCCCGGGAGCCATCTAGCAATCAGCCCCAGCATTTT. Translated, it gives CASSQSREPSSNQPQHF.

The V and J genes are TRBV5-4 and TRBJ2-7; maybe TRBD2 (6 bases). The CDR3 contains 15 residues. Germline lookup yields CDR1 SGHNT and CDR2 YYREEE (reference sequence). Trimming removed 5 bases from V and 0 bases from J, with 15 bases in between. The CDR3 sequence is CASSRGISSSYEQYF. The CDR3, as DNA: TGTGCCAGCAGTCGCGGGATTTCCAGCTCCTACGAGCAGTACTTC. The variable domain in full, with the rest retrieved from reference TRBV5-4 and TRBJ2-7, is ETGVTQSPTHLIKTRGQQVTLRCSSQSGHNTVSWYQQALGQGPQFIFQYYREEENGRGNFPPRFSGLQFPNYSSELNVNALELDDSALYLCASSRGISSSYEQYFGPGTRLTVT.

This chain connects TRBV2 to TRBJ1-2; TRBD1 aligns across 9 bases. V shed 2 bases, J shed 2 bases, and the junction held 6 bases outside the gene matches. The CDR3 totals 16 residues. Germline V gives CDR1 SNHLY, CDR2 FYNNEI. CDR3 coding DNA: TGTGCCAGCAGTGAATTCACAGGGGGCATCAACTATGGCTACACCTTC. This codes for CASSEFTGGINYGYTF.

J is TRBJ2-3 and V is TRBV10-3; TRBD1 might be the D (6 bases). This CDR3 has 15 residues. Trimming shortened V by 2 bases and J by 6 bases, and 15 bases separated the two germline ends. Germline CDR1 reads ENHRY; CDR2 reads SYGVKD. The CDR3 loop reads CAISEPSRGGDTQYF. The DNA of the CDR3 is TGTGCCATCAGTGAGCCCTCCCGAGGGGGTGATACGCAGTATTTT.

This sequence joins TRBV18 and TRBJ1-6; 12 nucleotides agree with TRBD1. V gave up 3 bases and J gave up 6 bases; unmatched junction bases: 6. This CDR3 region has 17 residues. Germline V gene data show CDR1 as KGHSH and CDR2 as LQKENI. The CDR3 region has the DNA TGTGCCAGCTCACCGGGGGGACAGGGGGCCGGTAATTCACCCCTCCACTTT. Amino acids: CASSPGGQGAGNSPLHF.

The rearrangement uses TRBV6-5 and TRBJ2-7; TRBD1 matches at 7 bases. The CDR3 is 15 residues long. V shed 0 bases and J 2 bases; nucleotides not matched to a gene: 4. Per germline, CDR1 MNHEY and CDR2 SVGAGI. The CDR3 is CASSYSPGQTYEQYF. The CDR3 nucleotides read TGTGCCAGCAGTTACTCACCGGGACAGACCTACGAGCAGTACTTC.

This chain joins TRBV5-4 and TRBJ2-5, with D maybe TRBD2 (5 bases). CDR1 and CDR2 (germline): SGHNT, YYREEE (reference sequence). V lost 1 base and J lost 5, with 18 bases in between. The CDR3 contains 16 residues. The CDR3 bases are TGTGCCAGCAGCTTGCCCGGGGTGGTCACTCGGGAGACCCAGTACTTC. Translated: CASSLPGVVTRETQYF.

CDR3 DNA: TGTGCCAGTATAACAGGAAGGGGGAACACTGAAGCTTTCTTT. This encodes CASITGRGNTEAFF. The V gene is TRBV19, the J gene TRBJ1-1; TRBD1 is a possible D gene (5 bases). The CDR3 is 14 residues long. Between the trimmed V and J ends, which lost 7 bases and 1 base, there was a span of 13 bases. Germline CDR1 is LNHDA and CDR2 is SQIVND (reference sequence).

This clone appeared a single time. J is TRBJ1-2 and V is TRBV5-6; D is unresolved. This CDR3 spans 16 amino acids. The V and J ends lost 4 bases and 4 bases respectively, with 20 bases between them. Germline V gives CDR1 SGHDT, CDR2 YYEEEE. As DNA, the CDR3 is TGTGCCAGCAGCCCCCGGGATGTAAGTCGTGTCTATGGCTACACCTTC. It yields the protein CASSPRDVSRVYGYTF.

This rearrangement joins TRBV4-3 to TRBJ1-5; D is ambiguous. The CDR3 is made up of 13 amino acids. Looked up from germline, CDR1 is LGHNA and CDR2 is YSLEER. Trimming cost V 5 bases and J 4 bases, with 9 bases left between them. This CDR3 reads CASSRELNQPQHF. The CDR3 coding sequence is TGCGCCAGCAGCAGGGAGTTAAATCAGCCCCAGCATTTT.

This chain joins TRBV5-1 and TRBJ2-5; D unresolved. Germline CDR1 and CDR2: SGHRS and YFSETQ. The V end lost 0 bases, the J end lost 2 bases, and 20 bases lay between the germline ends. The CDR3 is 18 amino acids. CDR3 nucleotides: TGCGCCAGCAGCTTGGCCCTGTTCGATAGAGGAGCACAAGAGACCCAGTACTTC. Protein: CASSLALFDRGAQETQYF.

The chain couples TRBV28 to TRBJ2-1; 9 bases line up with TRBD1. The CDR3 is made up of 15 amino acids. V was pared by 7 bases and J by 0 bases, with 4 bases of the junction left unmatched. Germline V gives CDR1 MDHEN, CDR2 SYDVKM. The DNA of the CDR3 is TGTGCCAGCACCCCGGACAGGGGCTCCTACAATGAGCAGTTCTTC. Translating it yields CASTPDRGSYNEQFF.

The rearrangement uses TRBV28 and TRBJ1-2; D might be TRBD1 (5 bases). Trimming stripped 1 base from V and 13 bases from J, with 19 bases between. CDR1 is MDHEN, CDR2 SYDVKM, per germline. The CDR3 runs to 14 residues. CDR3 region: CASSLFGGNGDCTF. The CDR3 DNA reads TGTGCCAGCAGTTTATTTGGGGGGAATGGGGACTGCACCTTC.

This rearrangement joins TRBV10-3 to TRBJ1-3; D is perhaps TRBD1 (6 bases). Germline CDR1 and CDR2: ENHRY and SYGVKD. The CDR3 spans 15 residues. V dropped 10 bases and J dropped 4 bases, with 20 bases sitting between them. The chain's CDR3 is CATKNNPGAGNTIYF. CDR3 coding DNA: TGTGCCACTAAGAATAACCCAGGGGCCGGAAACACCATATATTTT.

This clone came up a few times. The chain links TRBV28 to TRBJ2-2; D is possibly TRBD2 (6 bases). The germline gives CDR1 MDHEN, CDR2 SYDVKM. The CDR3 runs to 14 residues. The V end was cut by 5 bases, the J end by 8 bases, with 15 bases between. For the CDR3, the DNA is TGTGCCAGCAGTCGGTTTTATGGAGGGGGGGAGCTGTTTTTT. Translation: CASSRFYGGGELFF.

The chain carries TRBV7-3 and TRBJ2-1; 10 nucleotides agree with TRBD2. The CDR3 is 17 residues long. The germline gives CDR1 SGHTA, CDR2 FQGTGA. The junction had 10 bases not matched to a gene; V was cut back by 1 base and J by 7 bases. The CDR3 is CASSLIPASGRGNEQFF. CDR3 bases: TGTGCCAGCAGCTTAATTCCGGCTAGCGGGAGAGGTAATGAGCAGTTCTTC.

V usage is TRBV3-1 (or the pseudogene TRBV3-2) and J usage is TRBJ1-6, with TRBD1 matching over 9 bases. The CDR3 contains 19 residues. With 3 bases clipped from V and 7 bases from J, the junction kept 16 bases outside the gene matches. Germline lookup yields CDR1 LGHDT and CDR2 YNNKEL (reference sequence). CDR3 sequence: CASSHSTGGTGKRNSPLHF. CDR3 bases: TGTGCCAGCAGCCATTCGACTGGGGGGACAGGGAAGAGGAATTCACCCCTCCACTTT.

V and J are TRBV19 and TRBJ1-5; D is possibly TRBD1 (5 bases). The V gene lost 3 bases and the J gene lost 3 bases, with 9 bases spanning the gap. Germline values: CDR1 LNHDA, CDR2 SQIVND (reference sequence). CDR3 size: 14 residues. CDR3 DNA sequence: TGTGCCAGTAGTATGTTGACAGCCAATCAGCCCCAGCATTTT. It yields the protein CASSMLTANQPQHF.

The sample holds one count of this clone. The chain couples TRBV28 to TRBJ1-2, with 8 bases that match TRBD1. Germline assignment: CDR1 MDHEN and CDR2 SYDVKM. With 11 bases clipped from V and 5 bases from J, the junction kept 7 bases outside the gene matches. The CDR3 spans 12 residues. CDR3 in amino acids: CAVGQGAYGYTF. The CDR3 nucleotides read TGTGCCGTAGGACAGGGAGCGTATGGCTACACCTTC.

The CDR3 DNA reads as TGCGCCAGCAGCCAAGCTGAGAATTCACCCCTCCACTTT. Protein: CASSQAENSPLHF. J is TRBJ1-6 and V is TRBV4-1; D not certain. V was trimmed by 1 base and J by 7 bases, leaving 5 bases between them. The CDR3 runs to 13 residues. CDR1 MGHRA and CDR2 YSYEKL come from the germline V gene.

The chain has TRBV6-6 and TRBJ1-2; D is possibly TRBD1 (5 bases). The CDR3 covers 13 residues. Germline values: CDR1 MNHNY, CDR2 SVGAGI (reference sequence). V lost 7 bases, J lost 4 bases, and 13 bases lay in between. CDR3 sequence (DNA): TGTGCCAGCAAAAGGACACTTTTCTATGGCTACACCTTC. It encodes CASKRTLFYGYTF.

V is TRBV28 and J is TRBJ1-5; unclear D gene. Germline V gene data show CDR1 as MDHEN and CDR2 as SYDVKM. The CDR3 runs to 14 residues. V lost 3 bases to trimming and J lost 5 bases, with 11 bases between them. The CDR3 DNA is TGTGCCAGCAGTTTGGCGGGGTGGTATCAGCCCCAGCATTTT. Residues: CASSLAGWYQPQHF.

This clone was seen just once. The V gene is TRBV19, the J gene TRBJ1-4, with a tentative D call TRBD1 (6 bases). The CDR3 has 15 amino acids. Trimming cost V 3 bases and J 8 bases, with 16 bases left between them. CDR1 is LNHDA, CDR2 SQIVND, per germline (reference sequence). This chain's CDR3 is CASSITGIRGEKLFF. CDR3 in DNA: TGTGCCAGTAGTATCACCGGAATTAGGGGGGAAAAACTGTTTTTT.

V is TRBV24-1 and J is TRBJ2-5; D perhaps matches TRBD2 (5 bases). This CDR3 is built from 13 residues. Per the germline V gene, CDR1 is KGHDR and CDR2 is SFDVKD. Trimming took 5 bases from V and 4 from J, leaving 10 bases between them. CDR3 nucleotide sequence: TGTGCCACCAGTGTCCCGGGGTCAGAGACCCAGTACTTC. This translates into CATSVPGSETQYF.

The chain joins TRBV7-2 to TRBJ1-3; a possible D gene is TRBD1 (5 bases). CDR1 is SGHTA, CDR2 FQGNSA, per germline. The CDR3 length is 15 residues. V was shortened by 2 bases and J by 5 bases, with 13 bases between the two germline ends. DNA of the CDR3: TGTGCCAGCAGCTTAATGATGGGGGGTAGAAACACCATATATTTT. Protein product: CASSLMMGGRNTIYF.

The CDR3 here is CASSIIFRDRVQPQHF. As DNA, the CDR3 is TGTGCCAGTAGTATAATTTTCCGGGACAGGGTACAGCCCCAGCATTTT. V usage is TRBV19 and J usage is TRBJ1-5; 9 nucleotides agree with TRBD1. This CDR3 comprises 16 residues. Germline V gives CDR1 LNHDA, CDR2 SQIVND (reference sequence). Trimming cost V 2 bases and J 7 bases; bases outside gene matches: 9.